This passage covers 23 T cell receptor beta chains from one sample sequenced in a study of tumor-infiltrating lymphocytes in primary liver carcinoma. From 500 ng total RNA, TCR beta cDNA was generated with a primer in the constant region. Libraries covering TCR beta were generated through three nested multiplex PCR rounds (using a slightly modified ARM-PCR). The first two PCR rounds used TRBV1-TRBV30 forward primers with a C-beta reverse primer, 10 cycles each. TCRdb re-analysed the multiplex PCR reads in MiXCR, keeping a single row per CDR3 protein. Of about 310,000 distinct CDR3 sequences detected, around 50% appear once; the ten largest clones hold about 15%. Germline DNA was also extracted, and blood RNA was taken from unsorted whole blood. The sequenced material came from peripheral blood. The receptors derive from a woman aged 30 to 39 with primary liver carcinoma and hepatitis B virus infection.

The chain links TRBV4-3 to TRBJ1-2, with D hard to call. CDR1 LGHNA and CDR2 YSLEER come from the germline V gene. The CDR3 contains 14 residues. V dropped 10 bases and J dropped 4 bases, with 19 bases sitting between them. The CDR3 bases are TGCGCCAACAATGCTGAGTTGGAAATCTATGGCTACACCTTC. Protein: CANNAELEIYGYTF.

V usage is TRBV5-1 and J usage is TRBJ2-1; 7 nucleotides agree with TRBD2. The CDR3 length is 15 residues. With V trimmed by 1 base and J by 5 bases, 6 bases remained unmatched. Germline V lookup: CDR1 SGHRS, CDR2 YFSETQ. The CDR3 region is CASSLSSGFNNEQFF. The CDR3 nucleotides are TGCGCCAGCAGCTTGTCTAGCGGTTTTAACAATGAGCAGTTCTTC.

This clonotype was seen many times. V gene TRBV6-5 combines with J gene TRBJ1-6, with D unclear. This CDR3 has 13 residues. Between the trimmed V and J ends, which lost 5 bases and 0 bases, there was a span of 2 bases. Per germline, CDR1 MNHEY and CDR2 SVGAGI. The CDR3 sequence: CASSVSYNSPLHF. The CDR3 region has the DNA TGTGCCAGCAGTGTCTCCTATAATTCACCCCTCCACTTT.

In the case of this clonotype: This could be a read error, since a much larger clone is one nucleotide away. V is TRBV5-4 and J is TRBJ2-3, with 9 bases matching TRBD2. The CDR3 is 18 amino acids. Germline V gives CDR1 SGHNT, CDR2 YYREEE (reference sequence). CDR3 coding DNA: TGTGCCAGCTGCTTCGGAGCGGGAGGAGGGATAGCCACAGATACGCAGTATTTT. Translation: CASCFGAGGGIATDTQYF.

Of note for this clonotype: At one boundary the junction diverges from the germline segment, which might be a read error. This chain joins TRBV14 and TRBJ2-7; D is unclear. This CDR3 has 14 residues. Germline CDR1 reads SGHDN; CDR2 reads FVKESK. CDR3 amino acids: CASSQVGSTYDQYF. CDR3 in DNA: TGTGCCAGCAGCCAAGTAGGCAGTACCTACGACCAGTACTTC.

V usage is TRBV6-2 or TRBV6-3 and J usage is TRBJ2-2; no definite D call. This CDR3 is built from 13 residues. The germline V and J ends were trimmed by 7 bases and 8 bases, with 14 bases remaining between them. The germline V gene encodes CDR1 MNHEY and CDR2 SVGEGT. The CDR3 sequence is CASKEVGTGELFF. The CDR3 nucleotides are TGTGCCAGCAAGGAAGTCGGAACAGGGGAGCTGTTTTTT.

This clonotype was recorded a few times. The rearrangement uses TRBV13 and TRBJ2-7, with D perhaps TRBD1 (10 bases). The CDR3 covers 20 residues. CDR1 and CDR2 from the germline V gene are PRHDT and FYEKMQ (reference sequence). V was cut by 8 bases and J by 5 bases, with 37 bases left in between. The CDR3 region has the DNA TGTGCCAGCCAAACCCGGGACAGGGGCTTGCAATGGACTAGCGCCGACGAGCAGTACTTC. Its protein is CASQTRDRGLQWTSADEQYF.

The rearrangement links TRBV6-1 to TRBJ1-5, with D unresolved. In germline, CDR1 is MNHNS, CDR2 SASEGT. Trimming took off 2 bases at V and 7 bases at J, with 9 bases between the two ends. The CDR3 length is 13 residues. The chain's CDR3 is CASSERDAQPQHF. The CDR3 DNA follows: TGTGCCAGCAGTGAAAGAGACGCACAGCCCCAGCATTTT.

To note about this clonotype: The junction departs from germline at one end; a sequencing error may be responsible. This rearrangement joins TRBV4-1 to TRBJ1-1, with D perhaps TRBD1 (6 bases). The germline V gene has CDR1 MGHRA and CDR2 YSYEKL. This CDR3 region has 16 residues. The CDR3 bases are TGCGCCAGCAGCCGCCAAATCGGGGGCCTGAACACTGAAACTTTCTTT. Translated: CASSRQIGGLNTETFF.

A remark on this clonotype: Because the CDR3 is missing its conserved closing phenylalanine or tryptophan, this is likely a read error. The chain combines TRBV7-9 with TRBJ2-5; the D call may be TRBD1 or TRBD2 (5 bases each). V lost 2 bases, J lost 2 bases, and 9 bases lay in between. The CDR3 runs to 14 residues. Germline lookup yields CDR1 SEHNR and CDR2 FQNEAQ (reference sequence). In DNA form, the CDR3 reads TGTGCCAGCAGCTTAATCAGGGAGCAAGAGACCCAGTACTAC. Its protein is CASSLIREQETQYY.

This clonotype was observed many times. V gene TRBV10-3 combines with J gene TRBJ2-5, with 8 bases fitting TRBD2. V shed 11 bases and J 5 bases; nucleotides not matched to a gene: 13. The germline V gene has CDR1 ENHRY and CDR2 SYGVKD. The CDR3 is made up of 14 amino acids. CDR3 region: CASAGGVRGETQYF. In DNA, the CDR3 is TGTGCCTCCGCCGGGGGGGTAAGGGGTGAGACCCAGTACTTC.

This clonotype was observed a few times. A much larger clone sits a single nucleotide away, making a read error possible. The rearrangement uses TRBV28 and TRBJ2-1, with unresolved D. The CDR3 length is 14 residues. Germline CDR1 is MDHEN and CDR2 is SYDVKM. Trimming took 9 bases from V and 2 from J, leaving 14 bases between them. The CDR3 DNA is TGTGCCAGTAAAGTCCCTAACCCCTACAATGAGCAGTTCTTC. The encoded protein is CASKVPNPYNEQFF.

There are many counts of this clonotype. The chain uses TRBV12-3 or TRBV12-4 and TRBJ2-2, with D perhaps matching TRBD2 (6 bases). The CDR3 length is 15 residues. V was shortened by 3 bases and J by 0 bases, with 8 bases between the two germline ends. DNA for the CDR3: TGTGCCAGCAGTTTCGGGGGATCGAACACCGGGGAGCTGTTTTTT. As protein: CASSFGGSNTGELFF.

Here the CDR3 reads CASSPQVNQETQYF. DNA for the CDR3: TGTGCCAGCTCACCACAGGTGAACCAAGAGACCCAGTACTTC. The genes are TRBV18 and TRBJ2-5; no clear D. V dropped 1 base and J dropped 0 bases, with 6 bases sitting between them. The CDR3 extends over 14 amino acids. Per the germline V gene, CDR1 is KGHSH and CDR2 is LQKENI.

This clonotype appeared a single time. A much larger clone is a single base away; this may be a read error. The genes are TRBV6-5 and TRBJ1-2; D unresolved. Germline CDR1 reads MNHEY; CDR2 reads SVGAGI. This CDR3 has 14 amino acids. V was clipped by 3 bases and J by 9 bases, with 17 bases between them. The CDR3: CASSYGLHGVRYTF. The CDR3 region has the DNA TGTGCCAGCAGTTATGGCCTACATGGCGTCCGCTACACCTTC.

About this clonotype itself: A read error is possible here, since a much larger clone lies one base away. It is likely a read error, because the conserved phenylalanine at the end of the CDR3 is missing. This sequence joins TRBV29-1 and TRBJ2-2; D is unresolved. The length of the CDR3 is 12 residues. V was trimmed by 3 bases and J by 5 bases, leaving 7 bases between them. From germline, CDR1 is SQVTM and CDR2 ANQGSEA. CDR3 nucleotides: TGCAGCGTTGACTTTCAAACCGGGGAGCTGTTTTAT. Its protein is CSVDFQTGELFY.

This clonotype has only one observation. Lacking the conserved final phenylalanine or tryptophan, this CDR3 likely reflects a read error. This sequence joins TRBV28 and TRBJ2-7; D not certain. The CDR3 spans 16 residues. CDR1 and CDR2 (germline): MDHEN, SYDVKM. V lost 3 bases and J lost 0, with 15 bases in between. The CDR3 spells CASSFFETVHSYEQYL. DNA of the CDR3: TGTGCCAGCAGTTTTTTCGAAACAGTCCACTCCTACGAGCAGTACCTC.

V is TRBV5-4 and J is TRBJ2-1, with D perhaps TRBD1 (6 bases). The CDR3 runs to 13 residues. The ends were cut back, 3 bases at V and 10 bases at J, with 14 bases in the middle. Looked up from germline, CDR1 is SGHNT and CDR2 is YYREEE (reference sequence). This CDR3 is CASSSSRTAEQFF. As DNA, the CDR3 is TGTGCCAGCAGCTCCTCCCGGACAGCCGAGCAGTTCTTC.

The chain is built from TRBV6-1 and TRBJ2-7; D may be TRBD2 (6 bases). The V gene's germline CDR1 is MNHNS and CDR2 SASEGT. The length of the CDR3 is 13 residues. V was cut by 2 bases and J by 7 bases, with 12 bases left in between. CDR3 DNA sequence: TGTGCCAGCAGTGAAACACCGGGGGAGGAGCAGTACTTC. Translating gives CASSETPGEEQYF.

This clonotype was recorded a few times. J is TRBJ1-1 and V is TRBV6-2 or TRBV6-3, with TRBD1 as a possible D gene (5 bases). Trimming cost V 6 bases and J 6 bases, with 23 bases left between them. Germline V gene data show CDR1 as MNHEY and CDR2 as SVGEGT. The CDR3 is 16 residues long. The CDR3 region is CASSPPGRGSRAEAFF. CDR3 nucleotide sequence: TGTGCCAGCAGCCCCCCCGGAAGGGGATCACGGGCTGAAGCTTTCTTT.

This clonotype was observed once. The chain joins TRBV11-2 to TRBJ2-7, with D possibly called TRBD1 or TRBD2 (5 bases each). The ends were cut back, 9 bases at V and 1 base at J, with 19 bases in the middle. The germline V gene encodes CDR1 SGHAT and CDR2 FQNNGV. CDR3 length: 15 amino acids. Here the CDR3 reads CASTTMLGVSYEQYF. CDR3 nucleotide sequence: TGTGCCAGTACCACCATGTTGGGGGTTTCCTACGAGCAGTACTTC. The full variable domain, in which reference TRBV11-2 and TRBJ2-7 provide the parts outside the CDR3, is EAGVAQSPRYKIIEKRQSVAFWCNPISGHATLYWYQQILGQGPKLLIQFQNNGVVDDSQLPKDRFSAERLKGVDSTLKIQPAKLEDSAVYLCASTTMLGVSYEQYFGPGTRLTVT.

Notes on this clonotype: The junction does not match germline at one end; this may be a read error. The J gene is TRBJ2-4, the V gene TRBV11-2; no definite D call. This CDR3 has 13 residues. Germline CDR1 reads SGHAT; CDR2 reads FQNNGV. CDR3 bases: TGTGCCAGTCGCTCGTTAGCCAAAGACATTCAGTACTTC. Protein product: CASRSLAKDIQYF. The variable domain in full, with the rest retrieved from reference TRBV11-2 and TRBJ2-4, is EAGVAQSPRYKIIEKRQSVAFWCNPISGHATLYWYQQILGQGPKLLIQFQNNGVVDDSQLPKDRFSAERLKGVDSTLKIQPAKLEDSAVYLCASRSLAKDIQYFGAGTRLSVL.

About this clonotype itself: This clone may be a read error of a much larger clone one base away. V usage is TRBV4-3 and J usage is TRBJ2-7; 7 nucleotides agree with TRBD2. J gave up 0 bases and V 4 bases, and 12 bases lay outside the gene matches. Germline CDR1 is LGHNA and CDR2 is YSLEER. The CDR3 is 17 residues long. The CDR3 region is CASSRDLASGSSYEQYV. The CDR3 region has the DNA TGCGCCAGCAGCCGGGACTTAGCTAGCGGTAGCTCCTACGAGCAGTACGTC.